Included here is one TCR beta chain sequence, with context. Its antigen specificity is not known. No quality values exist for individual bases; no much larger clone is one base distant. The data belong to a study of blood T cells in healthy people across ages (dated by TCRdb to between 2015 and 2017). Study-wide context: In model experiments, roughly one uniquely barcoded TCR beta cDNA molecule per two T cells was captured by template switching. To track age-related changes in TCR beta repertoire diversity, the study relied on deep sequencing normalized with unique cDNA molecular identifiers. To avoid experimental bias, donors of different ages were distributed randomly across sequencing lanes. Using the same blood draw, the study looked at two additional independent replicas of 1 million unique cDNA reads for two donors, one aged 18 to 30 and the other aged 80 or older. The donors were split into four age groups: young (average 16 years), middle-aged (about 40), aged (62) and long-lived (roughly 77).

The library was generated by 5' RACE. Instrument used: Illumina HiSeq 2500. A second roughly 7 to 11 cycle PCR used a sample-barcoded 5' primer and a J-beta primer mix. Each TCR beta cDNA molecule received a unique molecular identifier from a template-switch 5' adaptor carrying 12 random nucleotides. At least 3 million CDR3-containing paired-end reads were obtained from each sample. First-strand cDNA was synthesized from all RNA with the Mint cDNA synthesis kit, primed by a TRBC-specific oligonucleotide. All cDNA was treated with uracil-DNA glycosylase and then went through a first 18-cycle PCR with the universal primers M1SS and BC2_uni_R. The authors' analysis ran thus. Normalization of each sample was performed by random selection of 1 million high-quality reads, each carrying a distinct molecular identifier. Instead of being binned into consensus sequences, reads that shared molecular identifiers were thrown out. MiTCR, run with a Q25 quality threshold and the strictest error-elimination algorithm, handled CDR3 identification, clonotype clustering and error correction. A nonparametric unseen species model using Euler transformation provided a lower-bound estimate of total TCR beta diversity. Using fastp at Q25 and MiXCR, TCRdb reprocessed the public reads and kept productive beta chains. Rows with one shared CDR3 protein collapse into an entry with the most common genes and DNA. The V and J calls, along with clone size, are taken from TCRdb and not from the paper's own processing. The sample table holds around 1.7 million distinct CDR3 sequences, of which approximately 28% were seen once. The ten largest clones add up to 6.5% to 8.5% of the sample.

The donors were 40 or so Caucasian individuals from Russia, aged roughly 6 to 90 years, who were systemically healthy. Ten milliliters of peripheral blood were drawn from each donor into EDTA-treated Vacutainer tubes. Ficoll-Paque density-gradient centrifugation was used to isolate PBMCs, with at least 6.5 million per sample. Trizol reagent was used to extract total RNA from PBMCs, with at least 6 micrograms per sample. Naive CD45RAhigh/CD27high T cell percentages were measured by flow cytometry on a PBMC aliquot from every donor. Its CDR3 holds 17 amino acids, cysteine through phenylalanine. This entry keeps only the CDR3 DNA: 51 bases, framed from base 1. Between the V and J ends, shortened by 4 bases and 4 bases respectively, the junction contains 22 bases. The CDR1 and CDR2 encoded by the germline V gene (reference sequence) are DFQATT and SNEGSKA. Points the paper makes about the study in general: Because donor CMV infection status was unknown, age-related changes in expanded clonotypes were potentially confounded. Estimates of total diversity based on one million sequenced T cells were regarded as lower bounds and as underestimates. Observed TCR beta diversity per million T cells fell roughly linearly with age, and a significant reduction was already apparent by age approximately 40. Compared with the aged group, the long-lived group had more naive CD4+ T cells, fewer expanded clones and increased TCR diversity, a pattern suggesting age selection. Observed TCR beta diversity correlated strongly with the percentage of naive T cells measured by flow cytometry. Since profiling was done on bulk unsorted PBMCs, naive and antigen-experienced compartments could not be conclusively compared.

The V and J segments used are TRBV20-1 and TRBJ2-2; TRBD2 is a possible D gene, resting on 5 matching bases. The receptor was isolated from a woman under 40 in good health. The specimen was blood. The nucleotides are TGCAGTGCTATTCCCCCTTGGGGAGTCCGAGGCACCGGGGAGCTGTTTTTT. It specifies CSAIPPWGVRGTGELFF.